This T cell receptor beta chain appears in the sequencing data of a study of cytomegalovirus exposure and HLA in healthy donors. Background on the study: The roughly 110 validation repertoires used the same platform as the approximately 700 first-cohort repertoires (as reported by a later analysis). Study-wide points: A few chains tied to CMV proved CMV antigen-specific in vitro. Cytomegalovirus-associated status was assigned to some 160 TCR beta chains.

These donors were members of the approximately 110-subject validation cohort, a group separate from the roughly 670-subject first cohort. This clone was found a few times. The antigen remains unidentified. This CDR3 comprises 15 residues. V lost 10 bases, J lost 0 bases, and 16 bases lay in between. CDR1 is MNHNY and CDR2 is SVGAGI in the germline V gene (reference sequence). Profiled with immunoSEQ multiplex PCR; TCRdb holds only in-frame clones, not every one. The data contain hundreds of thousands of clones, roughly 83% of them singletons. The sequenced sample consisted of PBMCs. The sequence was obtained from a woman aged 18-29 years in good health and CMV-seronegative. The chain combines TRBV6-6 with TRBJ1-3; possible D gene TRBD1, 5 bases. CDR3 DNA sequence: TGTGCCACCCGGTTGGACATGAACTCTGGAAACACCATATATTTT. The encoded protein is CATRLDMNSGNTIYF.